Below, one T cell receptor beta chain is given with its context. Its antigen remains unidentified. The sample comes from a study of vaccination effects on CD4 cells after COVID-19. Study-level background: Sampling occurred a median 72 days post second dose, range 14 to 241.

The CDR3 is 16 residues long. V was clipped by 2 bases and J by 4 bases; unmatched bases: 5. The germline V gene encodes CDR1 KGHSH and CDR2 LQKENI. Study-level points and caveats: Marked clonal contraction of infection- and vaccine-induced clones was seen late after vaccination.

TCRdb keeps only in-frame clones here, not all; method: immunoSEQ multiplex PCR. The sample includes 24,000 or so clones, less than 85% of them seen just once. CD4+ T cells specific for antigen were expanded with viral peptide pools by the ViraFEST assay before sequencing. Culture lasted over 9 days before CD4+ T cell isolation. The participants, recipients of two vaccine doses, got either BNT162b2 or mRNA-1273. IL-2 medium was substituted for half the medium on days 3 and 7. The chain recombines TRBV18 with TRBJ1-6; 7 bases match TRBD1. This receptor was identified in a human donor who received a COVID-19 vaccine. Sequences were derived from CD4+ T cells from PBMCs cultured with HCoV-229E spike peptides, sampled after COVID-19 vaccination. The CDR3 DNA sequence: TGTGCCAGCTCACCAACAGGGGTACCGTATAATTCACCCCTCCACTTT. It encodes CASSPTGVPYNSPLHF.